The entry below describes one T cell receptor beta chain. Its matching antigen is unknown. Germline V gives CDR1 SEHNR, CDR2 FQNEAQ (reference sequence). CDR3 length equals 12 residues. The V gene end was trimmed by 1 base and the J gene end by 9 bases; junction bases not matched to a gene: 3. The entry originates in a study of neoadjuvant nivolumab and ipilimumab in lung cancer. General study results and limits: Only two of four nivolumab-treated tumors gained richness and clonality by surgery. Pretherapy blood TCR richness correlated positively with resected tumor richness. TCR sequencing covered a small number of samples.

Assay: immunoSEQ multiplex PCR; the TCRdb copy retains only in-frame clones and omits some. Of approximately 40,000 clones listed, about 88% are singletons. Source: peripheral blood, taken before neoadjuvant nivolumab, alone or with ipilimumab. The TCR originated in an adult with non-small cell lung cancer. The chain couples TRBV7-9 to TRBJ2-7; 7 positions agree with TRBD2. The CDR3 DNA sequence: TGTGCCAGCAGCTTAGAGCGGGATCCGCAGTACTTC. Translated: CASSLERDPQYF.